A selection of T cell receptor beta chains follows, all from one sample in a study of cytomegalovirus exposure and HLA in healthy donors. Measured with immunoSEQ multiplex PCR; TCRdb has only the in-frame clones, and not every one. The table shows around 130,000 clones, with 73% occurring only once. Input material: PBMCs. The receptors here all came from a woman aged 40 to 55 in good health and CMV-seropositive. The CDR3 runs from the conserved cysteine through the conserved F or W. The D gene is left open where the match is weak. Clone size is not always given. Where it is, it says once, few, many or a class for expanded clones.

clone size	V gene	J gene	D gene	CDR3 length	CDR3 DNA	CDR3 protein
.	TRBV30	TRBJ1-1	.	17	TGTGCCTGGAGTGTGTTCCCTTCTACGGGGTTGAACACTGAAGCTTTCTTT	CAWSVFPSTGLNTEAFF
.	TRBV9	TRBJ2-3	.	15	TGTGCCAGCAGCGTAGTTAGTAATCCCACAGATACGCAGTATTTT	CASSVVSNPTDTQYF
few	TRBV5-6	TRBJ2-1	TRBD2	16	TGTGCCAGCAGCCGTTTTAGCGGGACCACCTACAATGAGCAGTTCTTC	CASSRFSGTTYNEQFF
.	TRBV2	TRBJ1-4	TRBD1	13	TGTGCCACACAGGGACAGGCTAATGAAAAACTGTTTTTT	CATQGQANEKLFF
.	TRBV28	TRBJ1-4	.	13	TGTGCCAGCAGTTCAGCAGGCCCCGAAAAACTGTTTTTT	CASSSAGPEKLFF
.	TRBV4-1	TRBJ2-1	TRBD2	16	TGCGCCAGCAGCCACCCGGCCAGCGGGAAATACAATGAGCAGTTCTTC	CASSHPASGKYNEQFF
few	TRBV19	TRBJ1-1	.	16	TGTGCCAGTAGTATCTATGGGCGGGGTGCGAACACTGAAGCTTTCTTT	CASSIYGRGANTEAFF
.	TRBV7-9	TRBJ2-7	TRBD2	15	TGTGCCAGCAGCTCCGGGACTAGCGGGGGGGCGGAGCAGTACTTC	CASSSGTSGGAEQYF
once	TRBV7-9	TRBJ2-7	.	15	TGTGCCAGCAGCCCGGGTCGGGTCTTAACCTACGAGCAGTACTTC	CASSPGRVLTYEQYF
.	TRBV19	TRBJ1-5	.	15	TGTGCCAGTAGTCCCTTGGACACTAGCAATCAGCCCCAGCATTTT	CASSPLDTSNQPQHF
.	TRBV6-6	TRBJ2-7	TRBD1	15	TGTGCCAGCAGTTACCTTCGGACAGGGACCTACGAGCAGTACTTC	CASSYLRTGTYEQYF
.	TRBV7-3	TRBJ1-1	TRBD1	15	TGTGCCAGCAGCTTAACAGGACAGGGGATCACTGAAGCTTTCTTT	CASSLTGQGITEAFF
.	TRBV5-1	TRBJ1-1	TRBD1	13	TGCGCCAGCAGCTTGGACAGGACAGGCGAAGCTTTCTTT	CASSLDRTGEAFF
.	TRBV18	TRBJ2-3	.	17	TGTGCCAGCTCACCACCGGCAGGGGGGTACTCCACAGATACGCAGTATTTT	CASSPPAGGYSTDTQYF
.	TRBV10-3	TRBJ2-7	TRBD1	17	TGTGCCATCAGCGAATCCATGAAGAGACAGGGAATCTACGAGCAGTACTTC	CAISESMKRQGIYEQYF
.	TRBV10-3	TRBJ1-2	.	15	TGTGCCATCAGTGAGTCCTCATATCGGGAAAATGGCTACACCTTC	CAISESSYRENGYTF
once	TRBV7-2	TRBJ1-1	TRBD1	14	TGTGCCAGCAGCCTAGGTCCGGGACAGGGTGAAGCTTTCTTT	CASSLGPGQGEAFF
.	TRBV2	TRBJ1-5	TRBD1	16	TGTGCCAGCAGGGGGGACAGGGAGGAGAGCAATCAGCCCCAGCATTTT	CASRGDREESNQPQHF
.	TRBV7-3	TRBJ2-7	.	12	TGTGCCAGCAGCTTAGGCTTCTACGAGCAGTACTTC	CASSLGFYEQYF
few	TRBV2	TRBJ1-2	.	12	TGTGCCAGCAGACAGGGAATTGGCGGCTACACCTTC	CASRQGIGGYTF
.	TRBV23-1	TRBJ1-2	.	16	TGCGCCAGCAGTCAATTTGGCGGGGCCGGGGGCTATGGCTACACCTTC	CASSQFGGAGGYGYTF
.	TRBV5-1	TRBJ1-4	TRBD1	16	TGCGCCAGCAGCTTCCAGGGGGCTGAAACTAATGAAAAACTGTTTTTT	CASSFQGAETNEKLFF
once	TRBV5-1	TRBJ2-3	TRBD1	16	TGCGCCAGCAGCCGCACACCCGGGACAGGGGGTCCCACGCAGTATTTT	CASSRTPGTGGPTQYF
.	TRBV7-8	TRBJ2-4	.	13	TGTGCCAGCAGTTTGACCGGACAGAACATTCAGTACTTC	CASSLTGQNIQYF
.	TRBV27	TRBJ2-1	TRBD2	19	TGTGCCAGCAGTCCCGGACTAGCGGGAGGGATTAGCTCCTACAATGAGCAGTTCTTC	CASSPGLAGGISSYNEQFF
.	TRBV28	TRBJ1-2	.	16	TGTGCCAGCAGACACACCTACCCCTCGACAGTATATGGCTACACCTTC	CASRHTYPSTVYGYTF
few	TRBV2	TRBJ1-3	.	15	TGTGCCAGCAGTCGTGGGGGCGCGAATGGAAACACCATATATTTT	CASSRGGANGNTIYF
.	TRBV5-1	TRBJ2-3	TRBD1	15	TGCGCCAGCAGCTGGGGGACAGGGGGCACAGATACGCAGTATTTT	CASSWGTGGTDTQYF
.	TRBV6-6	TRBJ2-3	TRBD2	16	TGTGCCAGCAGTTACGCCCAGCGGGGGAACACAGATACGCAGTATTTT	CASSYAQRGNTDTQYF
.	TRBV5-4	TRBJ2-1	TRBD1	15	TGTGCCAGCAGCTTGCCGGACAGGGCCTACAATGAGCAGTTCTTC	CASSLPDRAYNEQFF
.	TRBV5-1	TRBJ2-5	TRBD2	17	TGCGCCAGCAGCTTGGCGGGAGGGGGAAATCGGCGGGAGACCCAGTACTTC	CASSLAGGGNRRETQYF
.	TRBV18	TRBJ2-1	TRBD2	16	TGTGCCAGCTCACCCCGGACTAGCGGGAGGATAGGTGAGCAGTTCTTC	CASSPRTSGRIGEQFF
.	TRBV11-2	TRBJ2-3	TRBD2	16	TGTGCCAGCAGCTTAGATGGGCGGGGGGGGGCAGATACGCAGTATTTT	CASSLDGRGGADTQYF
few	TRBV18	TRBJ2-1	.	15	TGTGCCAGCTCACCCCAGGGGAGCTCCTACAATGAGCAGTTCTTC	CASSPQGSSYNEQFF
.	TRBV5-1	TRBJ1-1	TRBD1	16	TGCGCCAGCAGCCGATCAGAAGGGACAGTTAACACTGAAGCTTTCTTT	CASSRSEGTVNTEAFF
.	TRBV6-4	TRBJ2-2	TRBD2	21	TGTGCCAGCAGTGACTATCGATATCGGCTCGGACTAGCGAAGAACACCGGGGAGCTGTTTTTT	CASSDYRYRLGLAKNTGELFF
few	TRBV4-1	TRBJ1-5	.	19	TGCGCCAGCAGCCAAGTCGCAGGCGCCACAGCGGTGACTCGGCAGCCCCAGCATTTT	CASSQVAGATAVTRQPQHF
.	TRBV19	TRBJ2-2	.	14	TGTGCCAGTAGCGGGCAGGGGAACACCGGGGAGCTGTTTTTT	CASSGQGNTGELFF
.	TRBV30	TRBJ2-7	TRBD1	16	TGTGCCTGGAGGCCTTCCCGGGACAGGGGGATCTACGAGCAGTACTTC	CAWRPSRDRGIYEQYF
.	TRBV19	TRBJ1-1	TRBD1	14	TGTGCCAGTAGTATCGGGACAGGGAGCCCTGAAGCTTTCTTT	CASSIGTGSPEAFF
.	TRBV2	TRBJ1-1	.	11	TGTGCCAGCGCGCTGGACACTGAAGCTTTCTTT	CASALDTEAFF
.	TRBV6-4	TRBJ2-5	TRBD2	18	TGTGCCAGCAGCCTATTTCCACCCCCGGGACTAGCTTTGGAGACCCAGTACTTC	CASSLFPPPGLALETQYF
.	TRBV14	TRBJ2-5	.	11	TGTGCCAGCAGCCTCGGTGAGACCCAGTACTTC	CASSLGETQYF
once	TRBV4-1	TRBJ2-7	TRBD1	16	TGCGCCAGCAGCCAAGAAACGACAGGGAAGAGGTACGAGCAGTACTTC	CASSQETTGKRYEQYF
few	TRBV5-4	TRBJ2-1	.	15	TGTGCCAGCAGCACCGACAGGCTAGGGAGCAATGAGCAGTTCTTC	CASSTDRLGSNEQFF
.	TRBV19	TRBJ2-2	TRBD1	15	TGTGCCAGTAGTATTAAGACAGGGGGCACCGGGGAGCTGTTTTTT	CASSIKTGGTGELFF
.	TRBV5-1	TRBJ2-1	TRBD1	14	TGCGCCAGCAGCTTCGGGACAGCTTACAATGAGCAGTTCTTC	CASSFGTAYNEQFF
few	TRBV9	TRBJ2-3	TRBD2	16	TGTGCCACCCTCCTAACTCGGGGGGGCCGTCGCGATACGCAGTATTTT	CATLLTRGGRRDTQYF
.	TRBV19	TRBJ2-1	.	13	TGTGCCAGTAGTATTTCCGGGTACAATGAGCAGTTCTTC	CASSISGYNEQFF
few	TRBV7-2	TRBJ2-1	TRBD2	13	TGTGCCAGCAGACTAGCGGGCAAAAATGAGCAGTTCTTC	CASRLAGKNEQFF
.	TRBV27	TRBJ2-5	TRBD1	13	TGTGCCAGCAGACAGGGGGTCCAAGAGACCCAGTACTTC	CASRQGVQETQYF
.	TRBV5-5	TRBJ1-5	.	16	TGTGCCAGCAGCTTGGTTCCCGGAGATAGCAATCAGCCCCAGCATTTT	CASSLVPGDSNQPQHF
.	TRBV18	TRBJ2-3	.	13	TGTGCCAGCTCACCACAGGGGGCAGATACGCAGTATTTT	CASSPQGADTQYF
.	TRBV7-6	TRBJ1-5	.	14	TGTGCCAGCAGCTTTTGCAGGGTTAGGCAGCCCCAGCATTTT	CASSFCRVRQPQHF
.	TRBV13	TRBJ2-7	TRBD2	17	TGTGCCAGCAGCTTCGACATCGGGGGACTAGCGGGAGGCGAGCAGTACTTC	CASSFDIGGLAGGEQYF
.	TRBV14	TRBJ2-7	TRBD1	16	TGTGCCAGCAGCCAAGATGGAACAGGGGCCTCCTACGAGCAGTACTTC	CASSQDGTGASYEQYF
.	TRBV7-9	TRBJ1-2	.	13	TGTGCCAGCACCTTCCAGGGCGGTTCTGGCTACACCTTC	CASTFQGGSGYTF
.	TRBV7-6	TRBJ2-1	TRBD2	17	TGTGCCAGCAGCTTATCTTCAGGCGGGAGGGGGGACAATGAGCAGTTCTTC	CASSLSSGGRGDNEQFF
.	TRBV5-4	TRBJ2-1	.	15	TGTGCCAGCAGCTTGTCCGGACAGACCTACAATGAGCAGTTCTTC	CASSLSGQTYNEQFF
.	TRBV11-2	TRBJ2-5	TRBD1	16	TGTGCCAGCAGCTTAGAGGGACAGGGGTGGGGGGAGACCCAGTACTTC	CASSLEGQGWGETQYF